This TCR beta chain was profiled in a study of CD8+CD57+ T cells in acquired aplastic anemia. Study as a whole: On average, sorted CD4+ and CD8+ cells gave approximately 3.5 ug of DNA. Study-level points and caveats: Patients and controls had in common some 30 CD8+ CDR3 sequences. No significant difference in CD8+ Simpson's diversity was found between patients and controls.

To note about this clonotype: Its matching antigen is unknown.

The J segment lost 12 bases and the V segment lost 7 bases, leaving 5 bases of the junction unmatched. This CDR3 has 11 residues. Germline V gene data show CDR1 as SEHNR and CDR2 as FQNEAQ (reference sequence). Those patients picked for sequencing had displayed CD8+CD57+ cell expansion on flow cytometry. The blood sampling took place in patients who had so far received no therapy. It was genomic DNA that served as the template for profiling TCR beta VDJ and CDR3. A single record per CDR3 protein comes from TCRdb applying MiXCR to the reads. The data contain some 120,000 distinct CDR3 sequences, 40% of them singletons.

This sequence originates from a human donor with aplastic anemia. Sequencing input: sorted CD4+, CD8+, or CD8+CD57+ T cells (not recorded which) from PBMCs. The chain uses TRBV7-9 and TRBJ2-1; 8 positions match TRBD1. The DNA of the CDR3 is TGTGCCAGCACCCTCGGACAGGGGCAGTTCTTC. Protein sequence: CASTLGQGQFF.